Listed below are T cell receptor beta chains from one sample, sequenced in a study of blood T cell repertoires in COVID-19. The assay was immunoSEQ multiplex PCR, and TCRdb's table has in-frame clones only and misses some. The profile shows more than 150,000 clones, about four fifths of them singletons. Material: peripheral blood. These receptors were obtained from a woman over 75 with COVID-19, enrolled during active disease. The CDR3 runs from the conserved cysteine through the conserved F or W. The order of the fields is clone size, J gene, V gene, D gene, CDR3 DNA, CDR3 protein. The D gene is left open where the match is weak. Clone size is shown for a subset of rows, as once, few, many or a class of expanded clone.

clone size: .
J gene: TRBJ1-5
V gene: TRBV18
D gene: .
CDR3 DNA: TGTGCCAGCTCCCTAAGTGATAGCAATCAGCCCCAGCATTTT
CDR3 protein: CASSLSDSNQPQHF

clone size: .
J gene: TRBJ1-2
V gene: TRBV5-6
D gene: .
CDR3 DNA: TGTGCCAGCAGCTTAGGGGCTAACTATGGCTACACCTTC
CDR3 protein: CASSLGANYGYTF

clone size: .
J gene: TRBJ1-4
V gene: TRBV29-1
D gene: .
CDR3 DNA: TGCAGCGTTGAACTTGGGTCAGGGCCTGAAAAACTGTTTTTT
CDR3 protein: CSVELGSGPEKLFF

clone size: .
J gene: TRBJ1-4
V gene: TRBV7-2
D gene: .
CDR3 DNA: TGTGCCAGCAGCCCCGGTGTTGGGCAACTGTTTTTT
CDR3 protein: CASSPGVGQLFF

clone size: .
J gene: TRBJ2-7
V gene: TRBV28
D gene: .
CDR3 DNA: TGTGCCAGCAGTTTATACGACAGACCCTACGAGCAGTACTTC
CDR3 protein: CASSLYDRPYEQYF

clone size: .
J gene: TRBJ1-2
V gene: TRBV7-8
D gene: .
CDR3 DNA: TGTGCCAGCAGCTTAGCTGGCAGAAACTATGGCTACACCTTC
CDR3 protein: CASSLAGRNYGYTF

clone size: .
J gene: TRBJ2-1
V gene: TRBV7-9
D gene: .
CDR3 DNA: TGTGCCAGCAGCGAACCCCACCAGGGTAGCTCCTACAATGAGCAGTTCTTC
CDR3 protein: CASSEPHQGSSYNEQFF

clone size: few
J gene: TRBJ2-7
V gene: TRBV10-3
D gene: .
CDR3 DNA: TGTGCCATCAGTGAGCAGAGTTTTAGCGGAACCTACGAGCAGTACTTC
CDR3 protein: CAISEQSFSGTYEQYF

clone size: .
J gene: TRBJ1-2
V gene: TRBV4-1
D gene: .
CDR3 DNA: TGCGCCAGCAGCCTCATGCGGGGGCTCAACTATGGCTACACCTTC
CDR3 protein: CASSLMRGLNYGYTF

clone size: once
J gene: TRBJ2-3
V gene: TRBV27
D gene: .
CDR3 DNA: .
CDR3 protein: CASSLERESDTQYF

clone size: .
J gene: TRBJ1-3
V gene: TRBV5-4
D gene: .
CDR3 DNA: TGTGCCAGCGCGATCAACCCCAGGACTGACTCTGGAAACACCATATATTTT
CDR3 protein: CASAINPRTDSGNTIYF

clone size: .
J gene: TRBJ2-2
V gene: TRBV5-7
D gene: TRBD2
CDR3 DNA: TGTGCCAGCAGCCCCAGGACTAGCGTGAACACCGGGGAGCTGTTTTTT
CDR3 protein: CASSPRTSVNTGELFF

clone size: .
J gene: TRBJ1-1
V gene: TRBV12-3/TRBV12-4
D gene: .
CDR3 DNA: TGTGCCAGCAGGCAGGGTAGGCGGACTGAAGCTTTCTTT
CDR3 protein: CASRQGRRTEAFF

clone size: few
J gene: TRBJ1-4
V gene: TRBV6-5
D gene: .
CDR3 DNA: TGTGCCAGCAGGGGGCCAGGGGACGAAAAACTGTTTTTT
CDR3 protein: CASRGPGDEKLFF

clone size: .
J gene: TRBJ2-7
V gene: TRBV18
D gene: .
CDR3 DNA: TGTGCCAGCTCGCCGCGGGCCCAAAGTGGCTACGAGCAGTACTTC
CDR3 protein: CASSPRAQSGYEQYF

clone size: .
J gene: TRBJ1-1
V gene: TRBV24-1
D gene: TRBD1
CDR3 DNA: TGTGCCACCAGTGATTGGAGACGGGACAGGCAGAGTAAGGGCACTGAAGCTTTCTTT
CDR3 protein: CATSDWRRDRQSKGTEAFF

clone size: few
J gene: TRBJ2-5
V gene: TRBV10-3
D gene: .
CDR3 DNA: TGTGCCATCAGTGATCGCGGGAACACGGAAGAGACCCAGTACTTC
CDR3 protein: CAISDRGNTEETQYF

clone size: .
J gene: TRBJ2-5
V gene: TRBV29-1
D gene: TRBD1
CDR3 DNA: TGCAGCGTTGAAGATCCTGGACAGGGGGAAGAGACCCAGTACTTC
CDR3 protein: CSVEDPGQGEETQYF

clone size: .
J gene: TRBJ2-1
V gene: TRBV11-2
D gene: .
CDR3 DNA: TGTGCCAGCAGCCAGAGAGGGTTCTCCTACAATGAGCAGTTCTTC
CDR3 protein: CASSQRGFSYNEQFF

clone size: .
J gene: TRBJ1-5
V gene: TRBV7-2
D gene: .
CDR3 DNA: TGTGCCAGCAGCCCCCGTCTTGATCAGCCCCAGCATTTT
CDR3 protein: CASSPRLDQPQHF

clone size: .
J gene: TRBJ2-1
V gene: TRBV4-2
D gene: .
CDR3 DNA: TGTGCCAGCAGCCAAGGTTCGGTGGATGAGCAGTTCTTC
CDR3 protein: CASSQGSVDEQFF

clone size: .
J gene: TRBJ2-2
V gene: TRBV4-2
D gene: .
CDR3 DNA: TGTGCCAGCAGCCAGCGGACACGCCCGAACACCGGGGAGCTGTTTTTT
CDR3 protein: CASSQRTRPNTGELFF

clone size: .
J gene: TRBJ2-3
V gene: TRBV19
D gene: TRBD1
CDR3 DNA: TGTGCCAGTAGACCTGGACAGGGTAAGGCGGATACGCAGTATTTT
CDR3 protein: CASRPGQGKADTQYF

clone size: .
J gene: TRBJ2-7
V gene: TRBV6-5
D gene: .
CDR3 DNA: TGTGCCAGCAGTTACTCGTCCCTCCTGTCCTACGAGCAGTACTTC
CDR3 protein: CASSYSSLLSYEQYF

clone size: .
J gene: TRBJ2-1
V gene: TRBV4-3
D gene: TRBD2
CDR3 DNA: TGCGCCAGCAGCTCTCTAGCGGGGGCTTACAATGAGCAGTTCTTC
CDR3 protein: CASSSLAGAYNEQFF

clone size: .
J gene: TRBJ2-3
V gene: TRBV27
D gene: .
CDR3 DNA: TGTGCCAGCAATCGAGGGAGGCCGACAGATACGCAGTATTTT
CDR3 protein: CASNRGRPTDTQYF

clone size: .
J gene: TRBJ2-7
V gene: TRBV4-2
D gene: TRBD1
CDR3 DNA: TGTGCCAGCAGCCTTGGACAGGGGGCCTCCTACGAGCAGTACTTC
CDR3 protein: CASSLGQGASYEQYF

clone size: .
J gene: TRBJ2-3
V gene: TRBV14
D gene: TRBD1
CDR3 DNA: TGTGCCAGCAGCCAAGACCAACAGGGGCCTAGCACAGATACGCAGTATTTT
CDR3 protein: CASSQDQQGPSTDTQYF